This T cell receptor (beta chain) derives from a study of regulatory T cells in long-lasting Graves disease. Investigators prepared the TCR beta libraries by applying iRepertoire HTBI primers and Arm-PCR of CDR3 regions. TCRdb reprocessed the multiplex PCR reads with MiXCR, giving one entry per CDR3 protein. Among under 700,000 distinct CDR3 sequences listed, roughly 15% were seen once. This sample's time point: newly diagnosed GD, antithyroid drugs for less than 3 months. PBMCs were the source of the RNA used for TCR sequencing. On this clonotype: Its cognate antigen is unknown. Mismatch with germline at one junction end may stem from a read error.

Study-wide results and caveats: When disease was persistent, TRBV28, TRBJ1-2 and TRBJ2-5 were the favored segments.

The germline CDR1 and CDR2 sequences are LNHDA and SQIVND (reference sequence). The CDR3 contains 13 residues. The same sample was also studied in work on T cells in Graves' hyperthyroidism and ophthalmopathy. That publication notes: The definition of stable Graves' hyperthyroidism was no ophthalmopathy progression within 18 months. Hyperthyroidism was newly diagnosed in patients aged 18 to 65 (duration under 2 months).

The material was peripheral blood mononuclear cells (PBMCs), obtained at new diagnosis, from a patient treated with antithyroid drugs. The receptor comes from a woman aged 35 to 60 with Graves disease. This chain connects TRBV19 to TRBJ1-1, with 7 bases matching TRBD1. The CDR3, as DNA: TGTGCCAGTAGTACGAGTCCGGGACAGTTTATAAACTTT. It yields the protein CASSTSPGQFINF.